These 23 T cell receptor beta chains share one sample of origin, sequenced in a study of metastatic and nonmetastatic thyroid tumors. TCRdb re-called clones via MiXCR from the PCR reads. The table includes approximately 22,000 clones, over 10% detected once. No treatment of any kind had been given to any patient before thyroid surgery. The sample comprised blood. The receptors were gathered from a female donor with papillary thyroid cancer or a benign thyroid nodule (not recorded which). Some clones in this sample may be carry-over from other donors' samples.

In regard to this clone: This may come from a read error, since a much larger clone is one base off. The J gene is TRBJ1-2, the V gene TRBV20-1; tentative D call: TRBD1 (5 bases). With 5 bases removed from V and 4 bases from J, the gap between germline ends came to 11 bases. Germline lookup yields CDR1 DFQATT and CDR2 SNEGSKA (reference sequence). The CDR3 covers 12 residues. CDR3 sequence: CSAVGDGYGYTF. CDR3 nucleotide sequence: TGCAGTGCTGTCGGGGACGGCTATGGCTACACCTTC.

This clone was seen repeatedly, ten times or more. The chain is built from TRBV11-3 and TRBJ2-1, with TRBD2 identical over 13 bases. CDR1 is SGHNT and CDR2 is YENEEA in the germline V gene. V lost 1 base and J lost 5; bases outside the gene matches: 11. The CDR3 has 19 amino acids. The CDR3 bases are TGTGCCAGCAGCTTAGGATCCAGAACTAGCGGGAGGGCTCACAATGAGCAGTTCTTC. Translation: CASSLGSRTSGRAHNEQFF.

This clone was counted many times. This chain connects TRBV6-1 to TRBJ2-1; 8 positions agree with TRBD1. This CDR3 is 13 amino acids long. After removal of 6 bases from V and 8 bases from J, the junction contained 6 bases not matched to a gene. Germline V gene data show CDR1 as MNHNS and CDR2 as SASEGT. The CDR3 region is CASRRTGKDEQFF. DNA of the CDR3: TGTGCCAGCAGGCGGACAGGGAAGGATGAGCAGTTCTTC.

This clone has just a few counts. The V and J genes are TRBV30 and TRBJ1-2; 11 nucleotides match TRBD1. Germline assignment: CDR1 GTSNPN and CDR2 SVGIG (reference sequence). The CDR3 spans 14 residues. The CDR3 DNA sequence: TGTGGCCTCGGACAGGGGGCGCCCCACTATGGCTACACCTTC. It is translated as CGLGQGAPHYGYTF.

This chain connects TRBV14 to TRBJ2-3; D is uncertain. V lost 0 bases, J lost 4 bases, and 5 bases lay in between. This CDR3 has 13 residues. Per the germline V gene, CDR1 is SGHDN and CDR2 is FVKESK. The CDR3 nucleotides are TGTGCCAGCAGCCAAGATCCGGCAGATACGCAGTATTTT. Translated: CASSQDPADTQYF.

This clone has at least ten counts. The chain has TRBV2 and TRBJ1-4; 7 bases map to TRBD1. The CDR3 has 13 amino acids. Unmatched junction bases numbered 8, after V lost 6 bases and J lost 10 bases. The V gene's germline CDR1 is SNHLY and CDR2 FYNNEI. CDR3 loop: CASSIDRARKLFF. DNA for the CDR3: TGTGCCAGCAGCATAGACAGGGCCAGAAAACTGTTTTTT.

This clone occurred many times. CDR3 loop: CASSLRVRGLADTQYF. DNA of the CDR3: TGTGCCAGCAGTTTAAGGGTCAGGGGGCTGGCAGATACGCAGTATTTT. The rearrangement joins TRBV28 to TRBJ2-3; 8 bases are shared with TRBD1. The CDR3 is made up of 16 amino acids. V lost 2 bases, J lost 4 bases, and 8 bases stayed unmatched. In germline, CDR1 is MDHEN, CDR2 SYDVKM.

This clone was seen more than once but under ten times. The conserved phenylalanine or tryptophan is not found at the CDR3 terminus, so this likely reflects a read error. This chain uses TRBV12-3 or TRBV12-4 with TRBJ2-1, with 9 bases that match TRBD1. With 7 bases clipped from V and 9 bases from J, the junction kept 13 bases outside the gene matches. There are 15 residues in the CDR3. CDR3: CASTPGGQGSSEQFL. CDR3 bases: TGTGCCAGCACCCCCGGGGGACAGGGTTCGAGTGAGCAGTTCCTC.

This clone occurred many times. The chain is built from TRBV7-2 and TRBJ2-1; no reliable D call. CDR3 length: 13 residues. Trimming left V 3 bases short and J 6 bases short, with 9 bases between. Germline CDR1 is SGHTA and CDR2 is FQGNSA. The CDR3: CASSFSTLNEQFF. The CDR3, as DNA: TGTGCCAGCAGCTTTAGCACCCTCAATGAGCAGTTCTTC.

This clone was seen many times. V usage is TRBV7-3 and J usage is TRBJ2-3; D call uncertain. Per the germline V gene, CDR1 is SGHTA and CDR2 is FQGTGA. This CDR3 spans 13 amino acids. V gave up 3 bases and J gave up 4 bases, with 8 bases separating them. The CDR3 loop is CASSFGGADTQYF. CDR3 DNA: TGTGCCAGCAGCTTTGGCGGCGCAGATACGCAGTATTTT.

The table lists this clone with many counts. The V call is TRBV28, the J call TRBJ1-2, with D uncertain. V was shortened by 7 bases and J by 2 bases, with 17 bases between the two germline ends. CDR1 MDHEN and CDR2 SYDVKM come from the germline V gene. The CDR3 contains 15 residues. The CDR3 loop reads CASIIRTGRNYGYTF. CDR3 in DNA: TGTGCCAGCATAATAAGAACGGGGAGGAACTATGGCTACACCTTC.

This clone was recorded a few times. This chain uses TRBV6-1 with TRBJ1-6; TRBD1 might be the D (6 bases). Trimming pared 9 bases from V and 6 bases from J, leaving 12 bases between. From germline, CDR1 is MNHNS and CDR2 SASEGT. The CDR3 spans 13 residues. The CDR3 is CASTGQINSPLHF. The DNA of the CDR3 is TGTGCCAGTACGGGACAAATTAATTCACCCCTCCACTTT.

This clone was observed at least ten times. J is TRBJ2-7 and V is TRBV27, with D maybe TRBD2 (5 bases). The CDR3 is 14 amino acids. Germline CDR1 is MNHEY and CDR2 is SMNVEV (reference sequence). The V and J ends lost 2 bases and 6 bases respectively, with 14 bases between them. The CDR3 here is CASSLQKSGFEQYF. The CDR3 DNA follows: TGTGCCAGCAGTTTACAGAAGTCGGGGTTCGAGCAGTACTTC.

This clone showed up many times. The germline gene is not matched at one end of the junction; a read error may be the cause. The same CDR3 can be traced to other DNA sequences in this sample. The chain is built from TRBV7-8 and TRBJ2-1; D is perhaps TRBD1 or TRBD2 (5 bases each). CDR1 is SGHVS, CDR2 FQNEAQ, per germline. There are 14 residues in the CDR3. CDR3: CASSLFGTHNEQFF. As DNA, the CDR3 is TGCGCCAGCAGCTTATTCGGGACCCACAATGAGCAGTTCTTC.

The chain links TRBV20-1 to TRBJ2-7; TRBD1 is a possible D gene (6 bases). Germline assignment: CDR1 DFQATT and CDR2 SNEGSKA (reference sequence). This CDR3 is built from 12 residues. V shed 4 bases and J shed 3 bases, with 10 bases lying between them. CDR3: CSATVQGYEQYF. The DNA for the CDR3 is TGCAGTGCTACGGTACAGGGCTACGAGCAGTACTTC.

This clone was counted only a few times. The rearrangement links TRBV27 to TRBJ2-7, with TRBD2 matching over 11 bases. Germline CDR1 and CDR2: MNHEY and SMNVEV (reference sequence). Trimming removed 5 bases from V and 2 bases from J; junction bases left unmatched: 5. This CDR3 has 15 amino acids. The CDR3 DNA reads as TGTGCCAGCAGTCCCGGGACTAGCGGAACCTACGAGCAGTACTTC. It codes for CASSPGTSGTYEQYF.

This clone was counted at least ten times. V and J are TRBV12-3 or TRBV12-4 and TRBJ1-1, with unresolved D. This CDR3 has 13 residues. V gave up 4 bases and J gave up 0 bases, with 6 bases separating them. In DNA form, the CDR3 reads TGTGCCAGCAGTTACCCCTTGAACACTGAAGCTTTCTTT. Protein product: CASSYPLNTEAFF.

This clone occurred many times. Other nucleotide sequences from this sample produce the same CDR3. The chain joins TRBV7-2 to TRBJ2-7; TRBD2 matches 13 bases. V shed 5 bases and J 5 bases; nucleotides not matched to a gene: 6. Germline V gene data show CDR1 as SGHTA and CDR2 as FQGNSA. The CDR3 totals 15 residues. CDR3 protein: CASSALAGGVHEQYF. For the CDR3, the DNA is TGTGCCAGCAGCGCACTAGCGGGAGGGGTCCACGAGCAGTACTTC. Combining the CDR3 with reference TRBV7-2 and TRBJ2-7 gives the whole variable domain GAGVSQSPSNKVTEKGKDVELRCDPISGHTALYWYRQSLGQGLEFLIYFQGNSAPDKSGLPSDRFSAERTGGSVSTLTIQRTQQEDSAVYLCASSALAGGVHEQYFGPGTRLTVT.

At least ten counts were recorded for this clone. The J gene is TRBJ2-1, the V gene TRBV4-2, with D unclear. This CDR3 is built from 14 residues. Trimming took 0 bases from V and 6 from J, leaving 9 bases between them. Per the germline V gene, CDR1 is LGHNA and CDR2 is YNFKEQ. The CDR3 DNA reads as TGTGCCAGCAGCCAAGATGCCAATTCCAATGAGCAGTTCTTC. Protein product: CASSQDANSNEQFF.

There are a few counts of this clone. The genes are TRBV6-1 and TRBJ1-1; a possible D gene is TRBD1 (5 bases). The V gene's germline CDR1 is MNHNS and CDR2 SASEGT. The CDR3 is 18 amino acids. V lost 1 base and J lost 0, with 18 bases in between. CDR3 sequence: CASSEDRILYFVNTEAFF. The CDR3 region has the DNA TGTGCCAGCAGTGAAGACAGGATATTGTATTTCGTGAACACTGAAGCTTTCTTT.

Relative to its sample, this clone is medium-sized. In DNA, the CDR3 is TGTGCCAGCAGTTTTCCGGGACTAGCGGGAGTGAGGGAGCAGTACTTC. Its translation is CASSFPGLAGVREQYF. This chain joins TRBV12-3 or TRBV12-4 and TRBJ2-7; the match to TRBD2 covers 14 bases. Trimming took 3 bases from V and 7 from J; bases not matched to a gene: 8. The CDR3 is 16 residues long.

The rearrangement links TRBV24-1 to TRBJ2-1; 13 positions agree with TRBD2. Trimming removed 1 base from V and 2 bases from J; junction bases left unmatched: 7. CDR1 and CDR2 (germline): KGHDR, SFDVKD. This CDR3 is 19 amino acids long. CDR3 DNA: TGTGCCACCAGTGATTTCGGGGGACTAGCGGGGAATACCTACAATGAGCAGTTCTTC. Encoded protein: CATSDFGGLAGNTYNEQFF.

In its sample, this clone is medium-sized. The rearrangement joins TRBV13 to TRBJ2-1; TRBD2 aligns across 13 bases. V shed 5 bases, J shed 5 bases, and the junction held 15 bases outside the gene matches. CDR1 PRHDT and CDR2 FYEKMQ come from the germline V gene (reference sequence). The length of the CDR3 is 19 residues. The chain's CDR3 is CASSPMKGQTSGRHNEQFF. CDR3 nucleotide sequence: TGTGCCAGCAGCCCGATGAAGGGCCAGACTAGCGGGAGGCACAATGAGCAGTTCTTC.